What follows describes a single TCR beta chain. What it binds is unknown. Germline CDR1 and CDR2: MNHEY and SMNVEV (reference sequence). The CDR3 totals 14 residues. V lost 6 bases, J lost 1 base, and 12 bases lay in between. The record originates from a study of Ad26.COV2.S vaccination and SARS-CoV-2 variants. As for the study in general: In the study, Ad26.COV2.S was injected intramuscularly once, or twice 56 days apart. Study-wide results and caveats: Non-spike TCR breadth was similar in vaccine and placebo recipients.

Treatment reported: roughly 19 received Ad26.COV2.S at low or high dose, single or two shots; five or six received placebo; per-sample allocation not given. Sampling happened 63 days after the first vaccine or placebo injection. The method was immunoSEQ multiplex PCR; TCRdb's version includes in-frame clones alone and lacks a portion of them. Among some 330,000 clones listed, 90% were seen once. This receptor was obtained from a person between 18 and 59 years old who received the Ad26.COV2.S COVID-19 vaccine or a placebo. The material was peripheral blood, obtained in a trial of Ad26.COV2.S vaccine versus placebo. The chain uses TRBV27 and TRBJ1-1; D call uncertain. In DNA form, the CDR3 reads TGTGCCAGCAGGAGGAATTACGGGAACACTGAAGCTTTCTTT. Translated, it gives CASRRNYGNTEAFF.